The present entry profiles one TCR beta chain with its context. The antigen is undetermined. This entry is derived from a study of T cell responses to AZD1222 COVID-19 vaccine. In the study overall: Second-dose recipients at about 4 or about 12 weeks were treated as one pooled group. General study results and limits: Mapped onto spike, vaccine-associated CD4 TCRs spanned it and were dominant at 160-218 and 743-854. Spike-specific TCR breadth and depth grew following two AZD1222 doses. It should be noted that donors were predominantly white British and more often female, and clonal diversity was possibly underestimated.

V was shortened by 4 bases and J by 0 bases, with 15 bases between the two germline ends. Per germline, CDR1 SGHAT and CDR2 FQNNGV. The CDR3 extends over 16 amino acids. TCRdb keeps only in-frame clones here, not all; method: immunoSEQ multiplex PCR. This table has roughly 160,000 clones, less than 95% appearing once. The genes are TRBV11-2 and TRBJ1-2; D remains unclear. The sequences come from peripheral blood, collected on day 0 of AZD1222 vaccination. The source of this sequence is an adult in good health. The DNA of the CDR3 is TGTGCCAGCAGCTCGGTCAGAGGATTAGCTAACTATGGCTACACCTTC. Translating it yields CASSSVRGLANYGYTF.